This TCR beta chain is drawn from a study of cytomegalovirus exposure and HLA in healthy donors. Findings of the study overall: According to an earlier analysis, most TCR beta V segments yielded productive rearrangements about 87% or about 30% of the time. A later analysis reportedly identified an Asian-associated ancestry cluster as carrying fewer N-insertions than the approximately 640-donor mean.

Notes on this clone: The antigen is unknown.

The study ran its PCR with 60 Vbeta and 13 Jbeta primers. Libraries were prepared by immunoSEQ multiplex PCR; TCRdb keeps only in-frame clonotypes and omits some of them. This sample's table reports over 100,000 clones. All the people who gave samples were healthy bone marrow donors. The CDR3 totals 13 residues. Germline values: CDR1 SGHTA, CDR2 FQGNSA. V gave up 4 bases and J gave up 6 bases, with 10 bases separating them. The source of this sequence is a woman between 40 and 50 years old in good health and CMV-seropositive. The chain joins TRBV7-2 to TRBJ1-5, with a weak D call TRBD1 (6 bases). Source material: PBMCs. CDR3 nucleotide sequence: TGTGCCAGCAGCTCCCGACAGGCTCAGCCCCAGCATTTT. Residues: CASSSRQAQPQHF.